One sample yielded the 31 T cell receptor beta chains listed below, sequenced in a study of blood T cell repertoires in COVID-19 (dated by TCRdb to between 2020 and 2021). The library was generated by the immunoSEQ multiplex PCR assay. TCRdb's version of the immuneACCESS table is confined to in-frame rearrangements and falls short of the full clone set. An unresolved V gene accounts for under half of the shortfall where checked; the remainder is of unknown origin. Across this sample there are about 150,000 clones, with approximately 90% seen only once. Clones ranked in the top ten supply about 4.6% of the sample. Sequenced material: peripheral blood. The receptors originated from a woman in her fifties or sixties with active or convalescent COVID-19.

This clone was seen only once. The chain carries TRBV4-1 and TRBJ1-1, with 8 bases that match TRBD1. V shed 0 bases and J 5 bases; nucleotides not matched to a gene: 5. Germline CDR1 and CDR2: MGHRA and YSYEKL. The CDR3 runs to 15 residues. The CDR3 DNA is TGCGCCAGCAGCCAAGATCTGGACAGGGTTACTGAAGCTTTCTTT. Protein product: CASSQDLDRVTEAFF.

There are a few counts of this clone. This chain uses TRBV10-1 with TRBJ2-2; TRBD1 agrees at 7 bases. The CDR3 contains 15 residues. The V segment lost 5 bases and the J segment 3 bases; nucleotides outside the gene matches: 6. The V gene's germline CDR1 is WNHNN and CDR2 SYGVQD (reference sequence). This CDR3 reads CASSTQGVDTGELFF. Written as DNA, the CDR3 is TGCGCCAGCAGTACCCAGGGGGTGGACACCGGGGAGCTGTTTTTT.

This clone came up a few times. The chain carries TRBV30 and TRBJ2-2; the match to TRBD2 covers 9 bases. The V gene's germline CDR1 is GTSNPN and CDR2 SVGIG (reference sequence). This CDR3 has 15 residues. The V and J ends lost 5 bases and 5 bases, in that order; junction bases with no gene match: 9. CDR3 sequence (DNA): TGTGCCTGGGAACCGGGGCTAGCGGGGACCGGGGAGCTGTTTTTT. It is translated as CAWEPGLAGTGELFF.

The chain links TRBV5-1 to TRBJ2-5; 8 bases match TRBD2. The CDR3 loop spans 15 amino acids. The germline CDR1 and CDR2 sequences are SGHRS and YFSETQ. V shed 4 bases, J shed 2 bases, and the junction held 7 bases outside the gene matches. DNA of the CDR3: TGCGCCAGCAGCGGCGGGACTAGATTGCAAGAGACCCAGTACTTC. Amino acid sequence: CASSGGTRLQETQYF. Based on the CDR3 plus reference TRBV5-1 and TRBJ2-5, the full variable domain is KAGVTQTPRYLIKTRGQQVTLSCSPISGHRSVSWYQQTPGQGLQFLFEYFSETQRNKGNFPGRFSGRQFSNSRSEMNVSTLELGDSALYLCASSGGTRLQETQYFGPGTRLLVL.

V is TRBV5-1 and J is TRBJ1-3; 7 bases fit TRBD1. The V gene end was trimmed by 4 bases and the J gene end by 0 bases; junction bases not matched to a gene: 7. CDR1 and CDR2 (germline): SGHRS, YFSETQ. The CDR3 covers 16 residues. The CDR3 nucleotides read TGCGCCAGCAGCCCAACAGGGGACGCCTCTGGAAACACCATATATTTT. As protein: CASSPTGDASGNTIYF.

This clone has only one observation. The rearrangement uses TRBV18 and TRBJ1-2; no clear D gene. From germline, CDR1 is KGHSH and CDR2 LQKENI. This CDR3 has 15 residues. V lost 0 bases, J lost 2 bases, and 10 bases lay in between. CDR3: CASSPPQAQNYGYTF. CDR3 bases: TGTGCCAGCTCACCACCTCAGGCCCAAAACTATGGCTACACCTTC.

This clone was recorded once. This chain uses TRBV10-3 with TRBJ2-7; TRBD2 matches at 9 bases. After removal of 6 bases from V and 6 bases from J, the junction contained 9 bases not matched to a gene. The CDR3 sequence is 14 residues long. In germline, CDR1 is ENHRY, CDR2 SYGVKD. In nucleotides, the CDR3 is TGTGCCATCAGCCCGGGACTAGCTTCCCTCGAGCAGTACTTC. This translates into CAISPGLASLEQYF.

The rearrangement uses TRBV7-2 and TRBJ2-7, with TRBD1 matching over 7 bases. CDR1 is SGHTA and CDR2 is FQGNSA in the germline V gene. V lost 5 bases to trimming and J lost 6 bases; unmatched junction nucleotides: 7. This CDR3 is built from 13 residues. CDR3 nucleotides: TGTGCCAGCAGCACGACAGGGTTGGGCGAGCAGTACTTC. It yields the protein CASSTTGLGEQYF. Full variable domain (rest looked up from reference TRBV7-2 and TRBJ2-7): GAGVSQSPSNKVTEKGKDVELRCDPISGHTALYWYRQSLGQGLEFLIYFQGNSAPDKSGLPSDRFSAERTGGSVSTLTIQRTQQEDSAVYLCASSTTGLGEQYFGPGTRLTVT.

V is TRBV2 and J is TRBJ2-7; no definite D call. Germline assignment: CDR1 SNHLY and CDR2 FYNNEI. Trimming stripped 2 bases from V and 0 bases from J, with 5 bases between. The CDR3 length is 13 residues. CDR3 amino acids: CASSEPSSYEQYF. CDR3 DNA: TGTGCCAGCAGTGAACCGAGCTCCTACGAGCAGTACTTC.

This clone was picked up a small number of times. At the DNA level, this CDR3 is encoded by other sequences in the same sample as well. The chain is built from TRBV18 and TRBJ1-2, with D perhaps matching TRBD1 (6 bases). Germline loops: CDR1 KGHSH, CDR2 LQKENI. This CDR3 is built from 13 residues. V shed 6 bases and J shed 2 bases, with 10 bases lying between them. Here the CDR3 reads CASSRGQNYGYTF. DNA for the CDR3: TGTGCCAGCTCCCGCGGACAGAACTATGGCTACACCTTC.

V and J are TRBV7-2 and TRBJ2-7; 7 nucleotides line up with TRBD1. V lost 4 bases to trimming and J lost 3 bases; unmatched junction nucleotides: 12. Looked up from germline, CDR1 is SGHTA and CDR2 is FQGNSA. The length of the CDR3 is 16 residues. This chain's CDR3 is CASSSRPPGTDYEQYF. CDR3 DNA sequence: TGTGCCAGCAGCTCAAGACCTCCCGGGACAGACTACGAGCAGTACTTC.

The J gene is TRBJ2-7, the V gene TRBV18, with 10 bases that match TRBD2. The CDR3 has 15 amino acids. CDR1 is KGHSH, CDR2 LQKENI, per germline. V gave up 3 bases and J gave up 6 bases; unmatched junction bases: 8. CDR3 protein: CASSPASGGHREQYF. The DNA for the CDR3 is TGTGCCAGCTCACCGGCTAGCGGGGGCCATCGCGAGCAGTACTTC.

V and J are TRBV6-5 and TRBJ2-1; 10 nucleotides agree with TRBD2. Trimming removed 10 bases from V and 7 bases from J; junction bases left unmatched: 13. This CDR3 comprises 15 residues. The germline V gene has CDR1 MNHEY and CDR2 SVGAGI. The CDR3 nucleotides read TGTGCCACCGTCCTCAGACTAGCGGGCCGAAATGAGCAGTTCTTC. It specifies CATVLRLAGRNEQFF.

The chain recombines TRBV29-1 with TRBJ2-1, with a possible D match to TRBD2 (5 bases). The CDR3 is 16 residues long. V lost 5 bases and J 6 bases, leaving 23 bases between the germline ends. Germline-derived CDR1 and CDR2 are SQVTM and ANQGSEA. In nucleotides, the CDR3 is TGCAGCGTTCTCTTAGGGTTGGATCCCGCGGGCAATGAGCAGTTCTTC. It is translated as CSVLLGLDPAGNEQFF.

The V gene is TRBV7-6, the J gene TRBJ2-2; weak D call: TRBD1 (6 bases). The CDR3 is made up of 17 amino acids. Germline CDR1 reads SGHVS; CDR2 reads FNYEAQ. V gave up 0 bases and J gave up 1 base, with 12 bases separating them. The CDR3 loop reads CASSLASRTVNTGELFF. CDR3 coding DNA: TGTGCCAGCAGCTTAGCGTCCCGGACAGTGAACACCGGGGAGCTGTTTTTT.

The J gene is TRBJ2-1, the V gene TRBV3-1 (or the pseudogene TRBV3-2); 10 nucleotides agree with TRBD2. The ends lost 5 bases at V and 10 bases at J; junction bases unmatched: 8. Germline CDR1 LGHDT, CDR2 YNNKEL (reference sequence). The CDR3 runs to 14 residues. The CDR3 region is CASSYIGTSDEQFF. In DNA form, the CDR3 reads TGTGCCAGCAGCTACATCGGGACTAGCGACGAGCAGTTCTTC.

This clone occurred once. This chain uses TRBV7-2 with TRBJ2-3, with 9 bases matching TRBD2. This CDR3 spans 16 amino acids. With 2 bases clipped from V and 7 bases from J, the junction kept 10 bases outside the gene matches. The germline CDR1 and CDR2 sequences are SGHTA and FQGNSA. CDR3 amino acids: CASSLTGAGGRNTQYF. The CDR3 DNA sequence: TGTGCCAGCAGCTTAACTGGGGCGGGGGGGCGAAATACGCAGTATTTT.

The gene calls are TRBV10-3 and TRBJ1-4; D call uncertain. Germline-derived CDR1 and CDR2 are ENHRY and SYGVKD. Trimming took 11 bases from V and 0 from J, leaving 10 bases between them. There are 13 residues in the CDR3. The CDR3 sequence is CASSGTTNEKLFF. CDR3 nucleotides: TGTGCCTCCAGCGGGACAACTAATGAAAAACTGTTTTTT.

The gene calls are TRBV10-3 and TRBJ1-3; maybe TRBD1 (6 bases). From germline, CDR1 is ENHRY and CDR2 SYGVKD. V was pared by 4 bases and J by 0 bases, with 10 bases between. CDR3 length: 15 residues. In nucleotides, the CDR3 is TGTGCCATCAGTGGAGGACAGACCTCTGGAAACACCATATATTTT. Translating gives CAISGGQTSGNTIYF.

The chain is built from TRBV29-1 and TRBJ2-3; tentatively, D is TRBD1 (6 bases). CDR3 length: 14 amino acids. Germline V gene sequence: CDR1 SQVTM, CDR2 ANQGSEA. V lost 5 bases, J lost 2 bases, and 14 bases lay in between. The CDR3 region has the DNA TGCAGCGTTAGACAGGTGGGAACCACAGATACGCAGTATTTT. Its protein product is CSVRQVGTTDTQYF.

For the CDR3, the DNA is TGCGCCAGCAGCCTGGACTATTCCGTGGAGACCCAGTACTTC. Its translation: CASSLDYSVETQYF. The chain has TRBV5-1 and TRBJ2-5, with a tentative D call TRBD2 (6 bases). This CDR3 has 14 residues. Trimming took off 4 bases at V and 5 bases at J, with 15 bases between the two ends. The V gene's germline CDR1 is SGHRS and CDR2 YFSETQ.

CDR3 nucleotide sequence: TGTGCCAGTAGTTCAATAGCGGGGGCATCCTACGAGCAGTACTTC. As protein: CASSSIAGASYEQYF. The chain has TRBV19 and TRBJ2-7, with TRBD2 matching over 9 bases. This CDR3 comprises 15 residues. The germline CDR1 and CDR2 sequences are LNHDA and SQIVND (reference sequence). The junction had 6 bases not matched to a gene; V was cut back by 5 bases and J by 1 base.

The chain combines TRBV18 with TRBJ2-2; no firm D call. Per the germline V gene, CDR1 is KGHSH and CDR2 is LQKENI. Trimming took 4 bases from V and 0 from J, leaving 9 bases between them. CDR3 size: 15 residues. In DNA form, the CDR3 reads TGTGCCAGCTCACTGGGCATCGCGAACACCGGGGAGCTGTTTTTT. The encoded protein is CASSLGIANTGELFF.

The V and J genes are TRBV5-1 and TRBJ2-2; the D is unclear. Germline values: CDR1 SGHRS, CDR2 YFSETQ. The length of the CDR3 is 13 residues. Trimming cost V 0 bases and J 7 bases, with 7 bases left between them. In DNA form, the CDR3 reads TGCGCCAGCAGCTTGGATCAGAACGGGGAGCTGTTTTTT. This translates into CASSLDQNGELFF.

The chain recombines TRBV10-3 with TRBJ2-3, with 7 bases aligning to TRBD1. The CDR3 length is 14 residues. V dropped 5 bases and J dropped 2; count of bases not matched to a gene: 4. The germline CDR1 and CDR2 sequences are ENHRY and SYGVKD. The CDR3 region is CAISRGQHTDTQYF. CDR3 sequence (DNA): TGTGCCATCAGTCGGGGACAGCACACAGATACGCAGTATTTT.

The chain uses TRBV10-1 and TRBJ1-1; D ambiguous. The CDR3 is made up of 13 amino acids. Germline V gives CDR1 WNHNN, CDR2 SYGVQD (reference sequence). With 6 bases removed from V and 1 base from J, the gap between germline ends came to 9 bases. The CDR3 here is CASRRDRNTEAFF. CDR3 sequence (DNA): TGCGCCAGCAGAAGAGATAGGAACACTGAAGCTTTCTTT.

V usage is TRBV12-3 or TRBV12-4 and J usage is TRBJ1-4; the match to TRBD1 covers 10 bases. CDR3 length: 13 residues. The ends lost 6 bases at V and 11 bases at J; junction bases unmatched: 6. CDR3 bases: TGTGCCAGCAGCCCGGGACAGGGGTTTAAACTGTTTTTT. It translates to CASSPGQGFKLFF.

This chain's CDR3 is CSVWTGGEFTF. The CDR3 bases are TGCAGCGTTTGGACAGGGGGGGAGTTCACCTTC. The chain links TRBV29-1 to TRBJ1-2; 10 nucleotides line up with TRBD1. Per the germline V gene, CDR1 is SQVTM and CDR2 is ANQGSEA. CDR3 length: 11 amino acids. V shed 5 bases and J 13 bases; nucleotides not matched to a gene: 7.

The chain joins TRBV5-1 to TRBJ2-7, with TRBD1 matching over 9 bases. The CDR3 covers 13 residues. V was pared by 3 bases and J by 6 bases, with 4 bases of the junction left unmatched. Germline V gene data show CDR1 as SGHRS and CDR2 as YFSETQ. The CDR3 loop reads CASSYTGGPEQYF. As DNA, the CDR3 is TGCGCCAGCAGCTACACAGGGGGCCCCGAGCAGTACTTC.

The rearrangement uses TRBV9 and TRBJ2-5; 10 bases align to TRBD2. CDR3 size: 15 residues. The germline V gene encodes CDR1 SGDLS and CDR2 YYNGEE. V lost 1 base to trimming and J lost 2 bases; unmatched junction nucleotides: 2. Here the CDR3 DNA reads TGTGCCAGCAGCGTATCTAGCGGGGGACAAGAGACCCAGTACTTC. Encoded protein: CASSVSSGGQETQYF.

The genes are TRBV29-1 and TRBJ2-7, with 7 bases aligning to TRBD2. In germline, CDR1 is SQVTM, CDR2 ANQGSEA. The CDR3 totals 12 residues. J lost 3 bases, V lost 7 bases, and 6 bases had no gene match. The CDR3 bases are TGCAGCGCAGACGGGGAGGGCTACGAGCAGTACTTC. Amino acids: CSADGEGYEQYF.